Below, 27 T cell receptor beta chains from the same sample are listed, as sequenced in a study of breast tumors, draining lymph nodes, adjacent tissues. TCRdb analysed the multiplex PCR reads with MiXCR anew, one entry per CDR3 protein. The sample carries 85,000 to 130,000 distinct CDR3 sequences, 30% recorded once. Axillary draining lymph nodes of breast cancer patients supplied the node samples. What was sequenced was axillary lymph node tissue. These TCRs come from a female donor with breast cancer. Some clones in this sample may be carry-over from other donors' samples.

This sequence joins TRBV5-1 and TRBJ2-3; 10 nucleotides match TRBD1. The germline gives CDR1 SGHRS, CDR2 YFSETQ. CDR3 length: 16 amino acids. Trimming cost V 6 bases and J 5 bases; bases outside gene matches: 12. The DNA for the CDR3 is TGCGCCAGCACCCCTCTCATGGGGACAGGGGAAGATACGCAGTATTTT. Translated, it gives CASTPLMGTGEDTQYF.

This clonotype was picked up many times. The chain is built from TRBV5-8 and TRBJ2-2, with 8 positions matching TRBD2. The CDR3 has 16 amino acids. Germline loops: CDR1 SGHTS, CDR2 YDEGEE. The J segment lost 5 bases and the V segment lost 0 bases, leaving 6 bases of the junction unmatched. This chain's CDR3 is CASSLGGGRLTGELFF. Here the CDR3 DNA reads TGTGCCAGCAGCTTGGGCGGCGGGAGGTTGACCGGGGAGCTGTTTTTT.

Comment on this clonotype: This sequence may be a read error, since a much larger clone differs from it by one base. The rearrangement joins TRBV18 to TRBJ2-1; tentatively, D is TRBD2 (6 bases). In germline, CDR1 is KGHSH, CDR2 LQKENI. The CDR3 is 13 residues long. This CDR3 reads CVSSPEGYNEQFF. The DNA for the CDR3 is TGTGTCAGCTCACCGGAGGGTTACAATGAGCAGTTCTTC.

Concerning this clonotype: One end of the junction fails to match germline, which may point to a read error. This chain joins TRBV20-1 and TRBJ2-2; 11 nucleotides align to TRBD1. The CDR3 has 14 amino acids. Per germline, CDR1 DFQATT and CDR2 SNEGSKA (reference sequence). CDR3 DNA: TGCGGTGCCATCGGACAGGGGGCAAGCGGGGAGCCGTTTTTT. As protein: CGAIGQGASGEPFF.

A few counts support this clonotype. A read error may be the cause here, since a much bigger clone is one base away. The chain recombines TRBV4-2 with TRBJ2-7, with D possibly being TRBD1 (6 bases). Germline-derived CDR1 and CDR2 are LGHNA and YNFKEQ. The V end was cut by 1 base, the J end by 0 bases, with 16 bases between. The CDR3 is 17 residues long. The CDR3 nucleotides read TGTGCCAGCAGCCAAGTATCTCAGGGGCTAGACTCCTACGAGCAGTACTTC. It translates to CASSQVSQGLDSYEQYF.

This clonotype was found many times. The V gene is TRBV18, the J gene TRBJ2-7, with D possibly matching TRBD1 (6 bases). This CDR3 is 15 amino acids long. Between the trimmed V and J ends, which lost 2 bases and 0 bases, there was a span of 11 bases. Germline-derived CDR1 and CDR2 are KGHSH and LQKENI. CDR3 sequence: CASSPTGMSSYEQYF. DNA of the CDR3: TGTGCCAGCTCACCAACAGGGATGAGCTCCTACGAGCAGTACTTC.

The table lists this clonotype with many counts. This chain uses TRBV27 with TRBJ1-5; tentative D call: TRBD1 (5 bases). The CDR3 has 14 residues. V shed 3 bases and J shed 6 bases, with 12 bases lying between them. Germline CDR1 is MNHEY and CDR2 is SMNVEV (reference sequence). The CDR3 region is CASSFGGRGQPQHF. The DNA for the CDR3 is TGTGCCAGCAGTTTCGGGGGACGTGGTCAGCCCCAGCATTTT.

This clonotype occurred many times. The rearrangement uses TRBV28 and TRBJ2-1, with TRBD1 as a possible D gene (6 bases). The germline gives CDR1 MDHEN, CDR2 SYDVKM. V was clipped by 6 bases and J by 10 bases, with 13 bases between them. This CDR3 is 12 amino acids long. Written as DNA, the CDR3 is TGTGCCAGCAGCCCGATGACAGGAGAGCAGTTCTTC. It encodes CASSPMTGEQFF.

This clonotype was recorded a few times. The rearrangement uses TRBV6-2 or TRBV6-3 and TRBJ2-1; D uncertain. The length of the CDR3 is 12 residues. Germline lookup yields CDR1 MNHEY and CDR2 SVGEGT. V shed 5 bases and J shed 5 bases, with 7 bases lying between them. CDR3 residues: CASSHWNNEQFF. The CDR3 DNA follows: TGTGCCAGCAGTCACTGGAACAATGAGCAGTTCTTC.

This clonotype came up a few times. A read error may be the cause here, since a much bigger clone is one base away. The CDR3, as DNA: TGTGCCACCAGATCTGGAGACACCATATATTTT. Translation gives CATRSGDTIYF. The gene calls are TRBV19 and TRBJ1-3; D ambiguous. Germline V lookup: CDR1 LNHDA, CDR2 SQIVND (reference sequence). The CDR3 contains 11 residues. The complete variable domain, with remaining parts taken from reference TRBV19 and TRBJ1-3, reads DGGITQSPKYLFRKEGQNVTLSCEQNLNHDAMYWYRQDPGQGLRLIYYSQIVNDFQKGDIAEGYSVSREKKESFPLTVTSAQKNPTAFYLCATRSGDTIYFGEGSWLTVV.

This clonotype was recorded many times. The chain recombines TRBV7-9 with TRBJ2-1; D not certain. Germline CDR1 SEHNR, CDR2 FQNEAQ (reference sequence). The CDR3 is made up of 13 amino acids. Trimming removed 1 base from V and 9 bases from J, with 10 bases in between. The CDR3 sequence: CASSLDAPGEQFF. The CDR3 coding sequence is TGTGCCAGCAGCTTAGATGCCCCGGGTGAGCAGTTCTTC.

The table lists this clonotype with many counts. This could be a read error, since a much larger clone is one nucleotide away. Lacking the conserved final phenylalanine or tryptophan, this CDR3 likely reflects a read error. CDR3 protein: CASSFRAGKETQYL. CDR3 DNA sequence: TGTGCCAGCAGCTTCAGAGCGGGGAAAGAGACCCAGTACCTC. The V and J genes are TRBV7-2 and TRBJ2-5; 7 bases line up with TRBD2. Germline CDR1 and CDR2: SGHTA and FQGNSA. Trimming took 3 bases from V and 3 from J; bases not matched to a gene: 4. The CDR3 covers 14 residues.

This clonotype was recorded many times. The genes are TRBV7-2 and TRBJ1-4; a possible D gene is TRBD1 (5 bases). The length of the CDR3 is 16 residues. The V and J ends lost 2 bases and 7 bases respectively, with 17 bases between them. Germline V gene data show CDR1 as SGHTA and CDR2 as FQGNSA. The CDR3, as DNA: TGTGCCAGCAGCTTACCCGGGACCCCGAAAGGTGAAAAACTGTTTTTT. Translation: CASSLPGTPKGEKLFF.

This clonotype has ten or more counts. As DNA, the CDR3 is TGCGCCAGCAGCTTGATGCCTGCAACTAATGAAAAACTGTTTTTT. Translated, it gives CASSLMPATNEKLFF. The chain carries TRBV5-1 and TRBJ1-4, with D unresolved. CDR3 length: 15 residues. V was cut by 1 base and J by 0 bases, with 7 bases left in between. Per the germline V gene, CDR1 is SGHRS and CDR2 is YFSETQ. Using reference TRBV5-1 and TRBJ1-4 for the parts outside the CDR3, the full variable domain is KAGVTQTPRYLIKTRGQQVTLSCSPISGHRSVSWYQQTPGQGLQFLFEYFSETQRNKGNFPGRFSGRQFSNSRSEMNVSTLELGDSALYLCASSLMPATNEKLFFGSGTQLSVL.

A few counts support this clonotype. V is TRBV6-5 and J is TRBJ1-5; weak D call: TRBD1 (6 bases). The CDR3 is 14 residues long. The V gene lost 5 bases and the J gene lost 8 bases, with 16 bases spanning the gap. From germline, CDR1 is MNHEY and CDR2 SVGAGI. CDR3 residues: CASSHWAGVEPQHF. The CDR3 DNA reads TGTGCCAGCAGTCACTGGGCAGGGGTTGAGCCCCAGCATTTT.

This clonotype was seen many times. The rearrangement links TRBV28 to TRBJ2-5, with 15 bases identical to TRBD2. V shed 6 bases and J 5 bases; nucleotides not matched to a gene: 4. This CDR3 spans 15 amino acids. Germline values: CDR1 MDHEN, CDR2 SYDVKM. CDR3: CASSRGTSGRETQYF. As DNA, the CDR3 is TGTGCCAGCAGCCGAGGGACTAGCGGGAGGGAGACCCAGTACTTC. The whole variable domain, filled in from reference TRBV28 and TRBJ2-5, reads DVKVTQSSRYLVKRTGEKVFLECVQDMDHENMFWYRQDPGLGLRLIYFSYDVKMKEKGDIPEGYSVSREKKERFSLILESASTNQTSMYLCASSRGTSGRETQYFGPGTRLLVL.

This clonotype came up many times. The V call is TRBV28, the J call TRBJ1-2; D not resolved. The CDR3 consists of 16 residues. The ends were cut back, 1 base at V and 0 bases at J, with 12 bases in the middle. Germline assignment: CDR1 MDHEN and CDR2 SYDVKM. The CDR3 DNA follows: TGTGCCAGCAGTTTATATTCCGCAGATTCTAACTATGGCTACACCTTC. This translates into CASSLYSADSNYGYTF.

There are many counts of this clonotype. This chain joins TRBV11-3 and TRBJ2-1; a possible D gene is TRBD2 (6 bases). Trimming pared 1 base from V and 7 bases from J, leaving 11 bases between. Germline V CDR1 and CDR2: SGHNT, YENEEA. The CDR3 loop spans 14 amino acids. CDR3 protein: CASSLVGGANEQFF. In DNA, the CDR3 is TGTGCCAGCAGCTTAGTAGGCGGGGCAAATGAGCAGTTCTTC.

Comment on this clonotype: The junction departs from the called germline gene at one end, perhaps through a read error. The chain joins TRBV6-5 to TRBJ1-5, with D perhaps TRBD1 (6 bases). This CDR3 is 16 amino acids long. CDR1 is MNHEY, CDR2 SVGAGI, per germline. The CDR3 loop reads CASRRSRGSRNQLQHF. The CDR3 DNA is TGTGCCAGCAGACGCAGCAGGGGATCTCGCAATCAGCTCCAGCATTTT.

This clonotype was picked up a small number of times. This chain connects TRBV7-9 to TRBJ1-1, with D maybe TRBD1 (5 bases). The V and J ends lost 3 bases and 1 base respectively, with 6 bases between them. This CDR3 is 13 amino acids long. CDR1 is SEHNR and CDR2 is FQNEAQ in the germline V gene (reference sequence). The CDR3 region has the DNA TGTGCCAGCAGCTTCCAGGGGAACACTGAAGCTTTCTTT. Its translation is CASSFQGNTEAFF.

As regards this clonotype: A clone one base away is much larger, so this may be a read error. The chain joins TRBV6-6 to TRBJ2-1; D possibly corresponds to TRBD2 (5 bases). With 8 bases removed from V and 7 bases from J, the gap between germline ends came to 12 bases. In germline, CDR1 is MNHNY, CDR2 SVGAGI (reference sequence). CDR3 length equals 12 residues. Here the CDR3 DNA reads TGTGCCAGCGCGCACACTAGGAATGAGCAGTTCTTC. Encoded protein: CASAHTRNEQFF.

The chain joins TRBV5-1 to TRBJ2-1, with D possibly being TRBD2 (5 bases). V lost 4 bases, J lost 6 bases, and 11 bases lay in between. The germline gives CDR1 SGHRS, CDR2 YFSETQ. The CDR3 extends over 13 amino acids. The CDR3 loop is CASSKDGLNEQFF. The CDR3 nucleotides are TGCGCCAGCAGCAAGGACGGACTCAATGAGCAGTTCTTC.

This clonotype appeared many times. CDR3 in DNA: TGTGCCAGCAGTTCTCGACTAGGCCAAACGGGCACCACCGGGGAGCTGTTTTTT. It codes for CASSSRLGQTGTTGELFF. The genes are TRBV11-3 and TRBJ2-2; D possibly corresponds to TRBD2 (6 bases). Trimming removed 6 bases at V and 4 bases at J, with 24 bases between. Germline CDR1 SGHNT, CDR2 YENEEA. CDR3 size: 18 residues. The full variable domain, its missing parts supplied by reference TRBV11-3 and TRBJ2-2, is EAGVVQSPRYKIIEKKQPVAFWCNPISGHNTLYWYLQNLGQGPELLIRYENEEAVDDSQLPKDRFSAERLKGVDSTLKIQPAELGDSAVYLCASSSRLGQTGTTGELFFGEGSRLTVL.

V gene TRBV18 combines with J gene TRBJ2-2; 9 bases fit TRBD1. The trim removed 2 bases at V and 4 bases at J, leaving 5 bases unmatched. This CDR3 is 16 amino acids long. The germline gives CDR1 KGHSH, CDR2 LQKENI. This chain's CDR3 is CASSPAGQGGTGELFF. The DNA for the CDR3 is TGTGCCAGCTCACCAGCGGGACAGGGAGGCACCGGGGAGCTGTTTTTT.

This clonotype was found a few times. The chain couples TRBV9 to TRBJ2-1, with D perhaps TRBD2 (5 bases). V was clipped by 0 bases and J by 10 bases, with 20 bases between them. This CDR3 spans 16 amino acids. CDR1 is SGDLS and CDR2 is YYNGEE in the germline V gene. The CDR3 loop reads CASSVDPSPVGPEQFF. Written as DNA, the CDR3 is TGTGCCAGCAGCGTAGACCCTAGCCCCGTTGGTCCAGAGCAGTTCTTC.

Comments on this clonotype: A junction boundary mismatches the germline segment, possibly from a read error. The CDR3 DNA sequence: TGTGCCTGCAGCGAGGGACTAGCGGGAGTGATCTACGAGCAGTACTTC. Translation: CACSEGLAGVIYEQYF. This chain uses TRBV7-9 with TRBJ2-7; 14 bases are a match to TRBD2. CDR1 is SEHNR, CDR2 FQNEAQ, per germline (reference sequence). This CDR3 spans 16 amino acids.

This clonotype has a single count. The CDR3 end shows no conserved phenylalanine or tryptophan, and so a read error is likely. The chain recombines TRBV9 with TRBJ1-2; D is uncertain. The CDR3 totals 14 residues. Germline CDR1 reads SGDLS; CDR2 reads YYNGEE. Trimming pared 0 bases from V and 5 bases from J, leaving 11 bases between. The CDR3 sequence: CASSVDLSSYGYTL. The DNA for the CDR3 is TGTGCCAGCAGCGTAGACCTGAGTTCATATGGCTACACCCTT.